Following are 20 T cell receptor beta chains from one sample sequenced in a study of blood T cell repertoires in COVID-19. Data came from immunoSEQ multiplex PCR; TCRdb stores just in-frame clones and leaves some out. The repertoire holds about 74,000 clones, almost 85% seen once, with 30% to 45% in the top ten. Source material: peripheral blood. These receptors came from a man aged 65-85 years with acute or convalescent COVID-19.

This clone was observed a handful of times. In nucleotides, the CDR3 is TGCGCCAGCAGCCAAGTAAAGGGGGCCTCTGGCTACACCTTC. The encoded protein is CASSQVKGASGYTF. The chain combines TRBV4-3 with TRBJ1-2; 7 nucleotides align to TRBD1. The CDR3 length is 14 residues. Trimming removed 1 base from V and 7 bases from J; junction bases left unmatched: 6. Germline-derived CDR1 and CDR2 are LGHNA and YSLEER.

The gene calls are TRBV7-2 and TRBJ2-7; D not resolved. Per germline, CDR1 SGHTA and CDR2 FQGNSA. The CDR3 runs 12 residues. With 2 bases removed from V and 2 bases from J, the gap between germline ends came to 4 bases. CDR3 amino acids: CASSLPAYEQYF. Written as DNA, the CDR3 is TGTGCCAGCAGCTTACCGGCCTACGAGCAGTACTTC.

This sequence joins TRBV19 and TRBJ2-1; unclear D gene. CDR3 length: 11 amino acids. V was trimmed by 8 bases and J by 4 bases, leaving 6 bases between them. The germline gives CDR1 LNHDA, CDR2 SQIVND (reference sequence). The CDR3 here is CASVNYNEQFF. Written as DNA, the CDR3 is TGTGCCAGTGTAAATTACAATGAGCAGTTCTTC.

In its sample, this clone was seen once. V and J are TRBV19 and TRBJ2-5; the match to TRBD2 covers 15 bases. CDR3 length equals 17 residues. The V gene's germline CDR1 is LNHDA and CDR2 SQIVND (reference sequence). Trimming removed 3 bases from V and 4 bases from J; junction bases left unmatched: 6. For the CDR3, the DNA is TGTGCCAGTAGTATCCTGGGACTAGCGGGAGGAGCAGAGACCCAGTACTTC. Translation gives CASSILGLAGGAETQYF.

The chain couples TRBV9 to TRBJ2-3, with 8 bases aligning to TRBD1. The CDR3 length is 17 residues. Germline V gene sequence: CDR1 SGDLS, CDR2 YYNGEE. V lost 0 bases and J lost 4; bases outside the gene matches: 10. CDR3 amino acids: CASSVDAGTGWADTQYF. The CDR3, as DNA: TGTGCCAGCAGCGTAGATGCGGGGACAGGTTGGGCAGATACGCAGTATTTT.

J is TRBJ2-1 and V is TRBV11-3, with 7 bases that match TRBD1. Germline V gene lookup returns CDR1 SGHNT and CDR2 YENEEA. Losses at the gene ends were 1 base for V and 6 bases for J; bases not matched to a gene: 6. The CDR3 extends over 15 amino acids. As DNA, the CDR3 is TGTGCCAGCAGCTTAGCTACAGGGGTCGTCAATGAGCAGTTCTTC. Protein sequence: CASSLATGVVNEQFF.

The chain links TRBV13 to TRBJ1-1; D gene ambiguous. The germline gives CDR1 PRHDT, CDR2 FYEKMQ (reference sequence). The germline V and J ends were trimmed by 5 bases and 1 base, with 14 bases remaining between them. This CDR3 comprises 15 residues. The CDR3 spells CASSRGKTQNTEAFF. The DNA for the CDR3 is TGTGCCAGCAGCCGAGGGAAGACCCAGAACACTGAAGCTTTCTTT.

This sequence joins TRBV10-3 and TRBJ1-2, with no clear D. V lost 3 bases, J lost 1 base, and 12 bases lay in between. The CDR3 loop spans 15 amino acids. CDR1 ENHRY and CDR2 SYGVKD come from the germline V gene. The CDR3 DNA reads as TGTGCCATCAGTGAAACCGGCAGGAATAACTATGGCTACACCTTC. Amino acid sequence: CAISETGRNNYGYTF.

The rearrangement uses TRBV9 and TRBJ2-3; maybe TRBD1 (5 bases). Germline CDR1 is SGDLS and CDR2 is YYNGEE. The V end was cut by 3 bases, the J end by 4 bases, with 15 bases between. The CDR3 length is 15 residues. CDR3 nucleotides: TGTGCCAGCAGCGCCGCAGACAGAGTATCAGATACGCAGTATTTT. Amino acids: CASSAADRVSDTQYF.

The chain combines TRBV6-2 or TRBV6-3 with TRBJ1-5, with 7 bases identical to TRBD1. In germline, CDR1 is MNHEY, CDR2 SVGEGT. After removal of 6 bases from V and 4 bases from J, the junction contained 9 bases not matched to a gene. The CDR3 loop spans 15 amino acids. The chain's CDR3 is CASSQGQHRNQPQHF. CDR3 nucleotides: TGTGCCAGCAGCCAGGGACAGCATAGGAATCAGCCCCAGCATTTT.

This clone was counted a few times. The rearrangement links TRBV5-4 to TRBJ2-3, with a weak D call TRBD2 (5 bases). V was clipped by 0 bases and J by 4 bases, with 9 bases between them. Germline CDR1 and CDR2: SGHNT and YYREEE (reference sequence). The CDR3 runs 14 residues. CDR3 in amino acids: CASSLGPGADTQYF. The CDR3 DNA is TGTGCCAGCAGCTTGGGCCCCGGGGCAGATACGCAGTATTTT. The full variable domain, in which reference TRBV5-4 and TRBJ2-3 provide the parts outside the CDR3, is ETGVTQSPTHLIKTRGQQVTLRCSSQSGHNTVSWYQQALGQGPQFIFQYYREEENGRGNFPPRFSGLQFPNYSSELNVNALELDDSALYLCASSLGPGADTQYFGPGTRLTVL.

The CDR3 DNA is TGCGCCAGCAGCTTGGCACAGGGGGCGCGTGAGACCCAGTACTTC. Translating it yields CASSLAQGARETQYF. The V and J genes are TRBV5-1 and TRBJ2-5, with 9 bases matching TRBD1. CDR1 and CDR2 (germline): SGHRS, YFSETQ. V lost 0 bases and J lost 5; bases outside the gene matches: 5. There are 15 residues in the CDR3.

J is TRBJ1-6 and V is TRBV28, with 9 positions matching TRBD1. CDR1 and CDR2 (germline): MDHEN, SYDVKM. The ends lost 5 bases at V and 10 bases at J; junction bases unmatched: 9. CDR3 length equals 15 residues. The CDR3 protein is CASSARGQGISPLHF. The CDR3 DNA reads as TGTGCCAGCAGTGCCCGGGGACAGGGTATCTCACCCCTCCACTTT.

This chain uses TRBV5-1 with TRBJ1-4; D unresolved. Trimming shortened V by 0 bases and J by 5 bases, and 8 bases separated the two germline ends. The CDR3 consists of 14 residues. Germline CDR1 and CDR2: SGHRS and YFSETQ. CDR3 sequence (DNA): TGCGCCAGCAGCTTGGGTCCCCAGAATGAAAAACTGTTTTTT. Translated, it gives CASSLGPQNEKLFF.

This rearrangement joins TRBV6-5 to TRBJ1-2; 9 nucleotides align to TRBD1. Germline values: CDR1 MNHEY, CDR2 SVGAGI. The CDR3 is 15 amino acids. Trimming removed 1 base from V and 4 bases from J; junction bases left unmatched: 4. CDR3 loop: CASSYFTTGGYGYTF. For the CDR3, the DNA is TGTGCCAGCAGTTACTTCACGACAGGGGGCTATGGCTACACCTTC.

This chain joins TRBV7-8 and TRBJ2-3; D is unclear. The CDR3 consists of 14 residues. The germline V gene encodes CDR1 SGHVS and CDR2 FQNEAQ. Trimming stripped 2 bases from V and 2 bases from J, with 8 bases between. The CDR3 nucleotides are TGTGCCAGCAGCTTACAAGCTGTCACAGATACGCAGTATTTT. This codes for CASSLQAVTDTQYF.

The CDR3 protein is CASSFNSGWAEAFF. CDR3 in DNA: TGTGCCAGCAGCTTTAATTCGGGGTGGGCTGAAGCTTTCTTT. The V call is TRBV7-9, the J call TRBJ1-1, with D unclear. Per the germline V gene, CDR1 is SEHNR and CDR2 is FQNEAQ (reference sequence). There are 14 residues in the CDR3. V lost 3 bases and J 6 bases, leaving 14 bases between the germline ends.

This chain joins TRBV11-2 and TRBJ2-7; 11 bases line up with TRBD2. The CDR3 sequence is 15 residues long. J gave up 3 bases and V 4 bases, and 5 bases lay outside the gene matches. The germline CDR1 and CDR2 sequences are SGHAT and FQNNGV. The CDR3, as DNA: TGTGCCAGCAGCTCCCCTAGCGGGAGGAGCTACGAGCAGTACTTC. It encodes CASSSPSGRSYEQYF. Full variable domain (rest looked up from reference TRBV11-2 and TRBJ2-7): EAGVAQSPRYKIIEKRQSVAFWCNPISGHATLYWYQQILGQGPKLLIQFQNNGVVDDSQLPKDRFSAERLKGVDSTLKIQPAKLEDSAVYLCASSSPSGRSYEQYFGPGTRLTVT.

The chain links TRBV5-1 to TRBJ1-4, with unresolved D. Germline CDR1 reads SGHRS; CDR2 reads YFSETQ. Deletions cut 0 bases from V and 13 bases from J, with 16 bases between. The CDR3 totals 14 residues. The CDR3 DNA follows: TGCGCCAGCAGCTTGGAGGTAGACCTAGGAGTACTGTTTTTT. The encoded protein is CASSLEVDLGVLFF. Looking up the rest from reference TRBV5-1 and TRBJ1-4 gives the full variable domain: KAGVTQTPRYLIKTRGQQVTLSCSPISGHRSVSWYQQTPGQGLQFLFEYFSETQRNKGNFPGRFSGRQFSNSRSEMNVSTLELGDSALYLCASSLEVDLGVLFFGSGTQLSVL.

This clone was observed a few times. The V and J genes are TRBV19 and TRBJ2-1, with 10 bases aligning to TRBD2. Germline values: CDR1 LNHDA, CDR2 SQIVND (reference sequence). CDR3 size: 16 residues. V lost 7 bases, J lost 0 bases, and 6 bases stayed unmatched. This chain's CDR3 is CASMTSGPSSYNEQFF. The CDR3 bases are TGTGCCAGTATGACTAGCGGGCCTAGCTCCTACAATGAGCAGTTCTTC.